This T cell receptor beta chain was retrieved from a study of cytomegalovirus exposure and HLA in healthy donors. Across the study: In terms of ancestry, the Caucasian-associated cluster contained 75% to 90% of the 398 genotyped donors.

General observations from the study: Most subjects' HLA-A and HLA-B alleles were reportedly predicted from TCR beta sequences. Later, an analysis found that common viral pathogens appeared to be linked with several of the most significant clusters.

PCR was performed using 60 Vbeta and 13 Jbeta primers. The protocol was immunoSEQ multiplex PCR, while the TCRdb copy is restricted to in-frame clones and leaves out a portion. The table shows roughly 180,000 clones, with roughly 78% occurring only once. This CDR3 region has 20 residues. Whereas donors were nominally healthy upon sampling, unrecorded immune exposures were probable. To note about this clone: Its antigen is currently unknown.

Material: PBMCs. The TCR comes from a girl under 18 in good health and CMV-seropositive. V gene TRBV1 combines with J gene TRBJ1-6. TRBV1 is shown as a pseudogene. The CDR3, as DNA: TGCACCAGCAGCCAAGATATTCTTAGATTTACCCCGGAGCTCGATTCACCCCTCCACTTT. Translating gives CTSSQDILRFTPELDSPLHF.